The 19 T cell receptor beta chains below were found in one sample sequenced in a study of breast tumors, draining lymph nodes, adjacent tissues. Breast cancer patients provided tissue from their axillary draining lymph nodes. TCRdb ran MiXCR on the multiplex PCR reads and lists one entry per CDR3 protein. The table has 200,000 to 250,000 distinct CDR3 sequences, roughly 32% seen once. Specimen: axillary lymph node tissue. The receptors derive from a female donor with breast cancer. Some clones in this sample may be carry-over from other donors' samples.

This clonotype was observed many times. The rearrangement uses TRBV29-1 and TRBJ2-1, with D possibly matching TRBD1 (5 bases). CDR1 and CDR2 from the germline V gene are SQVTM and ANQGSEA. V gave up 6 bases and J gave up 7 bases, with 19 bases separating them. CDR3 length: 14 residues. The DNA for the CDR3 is TGCAGCGTCCTACTTGGCGGAGCAGGGAATGAGCAGTTCTTC. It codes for CSVLLGGAGNEQFF.

In nucleotides, the CDR3 is TGCAGCTTGGCAGGGGGCGTCTCTGGAAACACCATATATTTT. As protein: CSLAGGVSGNTIYF. This chain uses TRBV29-1 with TRBJ1-3, with 8 bases that match TRBD1. The CDR3 contains 14 residues. Germline assignment: CDR1 SQVTM and CDR2 ANQGSEA. V trimming: 8 bases; J trimming: 0 bases; junction bases outside the gene matches: 6.

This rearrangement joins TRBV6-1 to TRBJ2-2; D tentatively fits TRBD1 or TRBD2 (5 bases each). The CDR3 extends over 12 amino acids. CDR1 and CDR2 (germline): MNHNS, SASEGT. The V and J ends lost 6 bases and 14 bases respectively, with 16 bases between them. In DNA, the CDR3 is TGTGCCAGCAGAGGCCGCACCGGGGCCCTGTTTTTT. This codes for CASRGRTGALFF.

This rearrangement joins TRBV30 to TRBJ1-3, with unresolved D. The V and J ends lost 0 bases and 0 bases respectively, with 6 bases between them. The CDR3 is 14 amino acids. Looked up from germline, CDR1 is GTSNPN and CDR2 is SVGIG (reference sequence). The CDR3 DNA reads TGTGCCTGGAGTGTATTCGGCTCTGGAAACACCATATATTTT. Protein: CAWSVFGSGNTIYF.

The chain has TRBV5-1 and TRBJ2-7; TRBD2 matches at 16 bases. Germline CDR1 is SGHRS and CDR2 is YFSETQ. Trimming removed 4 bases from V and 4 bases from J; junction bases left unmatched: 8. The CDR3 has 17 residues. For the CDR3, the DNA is TGCGCCAGCAGCCGGGGGACTAGCGGGAGGGCCGGGTACGAGCAGTACTTC. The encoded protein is CASSRGTSGRAGYEQYF.

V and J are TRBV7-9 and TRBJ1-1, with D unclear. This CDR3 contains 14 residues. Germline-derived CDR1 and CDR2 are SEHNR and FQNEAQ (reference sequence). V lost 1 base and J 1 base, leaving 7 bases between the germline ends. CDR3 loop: CASSLEAGNTEAFF. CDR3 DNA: TGTGCCAGCAGCTTAGAGGCGGGGAACACTGAAGCTTTCTTT.

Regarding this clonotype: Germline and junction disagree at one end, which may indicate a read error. CDR3 nucleotides: TGTGCCAGCTCACGCCGGGACGGGAGAGCCGACGGGCAGTGCTTC. Its protein is CASSRRDGRADGQCF. The chain is built from TRBV18 and TRBJ2-7, with D tentatively TRBD2 (6 bases). The CDR3 is made up of 15 amino acids. Germline V gene lookup returns CDR1 KGHSH and CDR2 LQKENI. Full variable domain (rest looked up from reference TRBV18 and TRBJ2-7): NAGVMQNPRHLVRRRGQEARLRCSPMKGHSHVYWYRQLPEEGLKFMVYLQKENIIDESGMPKERFSAEFPKEGPSILRIQQVVRGDSAAYFCASSRRDGRADGQCFGPGTRLTVT.

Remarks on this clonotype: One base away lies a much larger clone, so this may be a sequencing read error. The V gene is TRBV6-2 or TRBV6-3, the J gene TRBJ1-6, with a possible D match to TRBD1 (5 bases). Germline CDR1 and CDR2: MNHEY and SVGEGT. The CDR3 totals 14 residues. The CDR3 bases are TGTGCCAGCAGTCACTCTGGGGGAACATCACCCCTCCACTTT. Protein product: CASSHSGGTSPLHF.

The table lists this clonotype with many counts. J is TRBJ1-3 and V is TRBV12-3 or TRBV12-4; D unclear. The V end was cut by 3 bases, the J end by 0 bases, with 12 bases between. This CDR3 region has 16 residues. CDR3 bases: TGTGCCAGCAGTTTGAGGTCCAGCTACTCTGGAAACACCATATATTTT. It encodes CASSLRSSYSGNTIYF.

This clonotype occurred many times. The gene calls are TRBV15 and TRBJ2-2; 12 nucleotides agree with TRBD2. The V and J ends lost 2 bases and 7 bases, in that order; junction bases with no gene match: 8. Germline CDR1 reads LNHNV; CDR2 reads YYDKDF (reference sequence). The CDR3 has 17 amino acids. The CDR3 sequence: CATSRSLAGGPSGELFF. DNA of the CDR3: TGTGCCACCAGCAGATCCCTAGCGGGAGGGCCGAGCGGGGAGCTGTTTTTT.

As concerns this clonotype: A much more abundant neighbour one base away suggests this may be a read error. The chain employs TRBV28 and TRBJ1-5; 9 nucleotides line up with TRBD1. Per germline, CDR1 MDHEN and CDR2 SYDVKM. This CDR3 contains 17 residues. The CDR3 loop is CTTEGGLRDRVNQPQHF. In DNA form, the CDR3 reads TGTACCACCGAAGGGGGATTACGGGACAGGGTAAATCAGCCCCAGCATTTT.

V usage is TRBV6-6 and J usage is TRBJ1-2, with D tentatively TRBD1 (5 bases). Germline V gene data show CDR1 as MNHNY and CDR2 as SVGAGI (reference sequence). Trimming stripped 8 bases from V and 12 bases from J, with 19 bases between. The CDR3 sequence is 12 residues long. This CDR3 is CASGRGESGNTF. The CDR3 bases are TGTGCCAGCGGAAGGGGCGAGTCTGGAAACACCTTC.

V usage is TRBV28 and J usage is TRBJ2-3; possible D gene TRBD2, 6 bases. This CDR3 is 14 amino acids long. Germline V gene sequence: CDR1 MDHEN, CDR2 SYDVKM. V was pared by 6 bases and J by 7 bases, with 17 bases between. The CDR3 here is CASRVGSTGYTQYF. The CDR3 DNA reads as TGTGCCAGCAGGGTCGGGAGTACTGGGTATACGCAGTATTTT.

The CDR3 DNA follows: TGTGCCAGCAGCGACCGGACTAGCGGGAGCTATGGCTACACCTTC. Encoded protein: CASSDRTSGSYGYTF. The chain joins TRBV11-2 to TRBJ1-2, with D unclear. The CDR3 extends over 15 amino acids. Germline V lookup: CDR1 SGHAT, CDR2 FQNNGV. With 5 bases removed from V and 4 bases from J, the gap between germline ends came to 17 bases. The whole variable domain, remainder taken from reference TRBV11-2 and TRBJ1-2, is EAGVAQSPRYKIIEKRQSVAFWCNPISGHATLYWYQQILGQGPKLLIQFQNNGVVDDSQLPKDRFSAERLKGVDSTLKIQPAKLEDSAVYLCASSDRTSGSYGYTFGSGTRLTVV.

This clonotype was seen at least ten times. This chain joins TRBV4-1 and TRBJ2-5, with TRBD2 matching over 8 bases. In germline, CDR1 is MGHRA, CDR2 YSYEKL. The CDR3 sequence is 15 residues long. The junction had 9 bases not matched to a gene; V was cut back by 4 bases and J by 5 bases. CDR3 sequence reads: CASSPNGLAQETQYF. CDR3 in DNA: TGCGCCAGCAGCCCTAATGGACTAGCCCAGGAGACCCAGTACTTC.

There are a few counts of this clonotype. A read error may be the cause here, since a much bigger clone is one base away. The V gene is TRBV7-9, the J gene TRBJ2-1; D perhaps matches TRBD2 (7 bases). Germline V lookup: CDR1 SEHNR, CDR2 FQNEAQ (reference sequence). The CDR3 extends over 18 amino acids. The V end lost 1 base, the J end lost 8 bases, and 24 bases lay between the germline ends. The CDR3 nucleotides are TGTGCCAGCAGCTTAGGACGAAGGGGGGGAACAATAACCCATGAGCAGTTCTTC. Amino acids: CASSLGRRGGTITHEQFF.

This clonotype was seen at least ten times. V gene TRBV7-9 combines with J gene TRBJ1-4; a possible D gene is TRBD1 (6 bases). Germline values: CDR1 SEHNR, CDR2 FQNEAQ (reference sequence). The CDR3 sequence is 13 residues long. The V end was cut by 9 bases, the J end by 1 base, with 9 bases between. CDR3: CASQGRTNEKLFF. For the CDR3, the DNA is TGTGCCAGTCAGGGGAGAACTAATGAAAAACTGTTTTTT.

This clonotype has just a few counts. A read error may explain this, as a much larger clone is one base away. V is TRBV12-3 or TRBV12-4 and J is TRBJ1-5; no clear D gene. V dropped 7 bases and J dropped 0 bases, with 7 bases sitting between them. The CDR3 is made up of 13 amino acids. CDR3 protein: CASTHYSNQPQHF. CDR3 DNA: TGTGCCAGCACCCACTATAGCAATCAGCCCCAGCATTTT.

The CDR3 region is CASSSGLAGRARNTDTQYF. The CDR3 nucleotides read TGTGCCAGCAGCTCAGGACTAGCGGGAAGGGCGCGGAACACAGATACGCAGTATTTT. This chain joins TRBV7-6 and TRBJ2-3, with 12 bases identical to TRBD2. This CDR3 is 19 amino acids long. Per germline, CDR1 SGHVS and CDR2 FNYEAQ. Trimming took 4 bases from V and 2 from J; bases not matched to a gene: 13.